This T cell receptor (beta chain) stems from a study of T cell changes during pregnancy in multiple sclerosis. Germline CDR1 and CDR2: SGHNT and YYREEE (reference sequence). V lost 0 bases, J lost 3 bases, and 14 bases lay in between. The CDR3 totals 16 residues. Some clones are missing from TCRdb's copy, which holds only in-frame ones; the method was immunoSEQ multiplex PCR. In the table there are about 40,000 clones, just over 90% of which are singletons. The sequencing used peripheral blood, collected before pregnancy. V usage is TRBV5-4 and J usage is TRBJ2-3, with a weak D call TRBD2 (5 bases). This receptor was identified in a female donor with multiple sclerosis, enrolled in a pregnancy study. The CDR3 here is CASSLVGVLGTDTQYF. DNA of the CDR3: TGTGCCAGCAGCTTGGTCGGGGTCCTCGGGACAGATACGCAGTATTTT.